Listed here are 4 T cell receptor beta chains from one sample, sequenced in a study of blood T cell repertoires in COVID-19. Clones were sequenced by immunoSEQ multiplex PCR, and TCRdb holds only the in-frame ones, with some missing. The sample has a few hundred thousand clones; over 75% are singletons. The sequenced sample was peripheral blood. These receptors came from a man between 50 and 59 years old with active or convalescent COVID-19.

The rearrangement links TRBV12-3 or TRBV12-4 to TRBJ2-1; 12 bases map to TRBD2. With 7 bases clipped from V and 8 bases from J, the junction kept 3 bases outside the gene matches. This CDR3 comprises 13 residues. The CDR3 DNA follows: TGTGCCAGCACGACTAGCGGGAGATATGAGCAGTTCTTC. It codes for CASTTSGRYEQFF.

The chain joins TRBV6-5 to TRBJ1-5; TRBD1 might be the D (6 bases). V was cut by 7 bases and J by 5 bases, with 15 bases left in between. The CDR3 sequence is 14 residues long. Germline CDR1 is MNHEY and CDR2 is SVGAGI. The CDR3 loop reads CASNLWTADQPQHF. CDR3 nucleotides: TGTGCCAGCAACCTATGGACAGCAGATCAGCCCCAGCATTTT.

The rearrangement uses TRBV5-5 and TRBJ1-1; D is unclear. CDR1 SGHKS and CDR2 YYEKEE come from the germline V gene (reference sequence). V lost 7 bases and J 11 bases, leaving 18 bases between the germline ends. This CDR3 region has 12 residues. CDR3 coding DNA: TGTGCCAGCTGCGCGGAGGTAGGTTCGGCTTTCTTT. This gives the protein CASCAEVGSAFF.

The rearrangement joins TRBV20-1 to TRBJ1-2; 8 bases align to TRBD1. The germline V gene has CDR1 DFQATT and CDR2 SNEGSKA (reference sequence). The CDR3 loop spans 11 amino acids. V lost 5 bases, J lost 9 bases, and 5 bases stayed unmatched. Here the CDR3 DNA reads TGCAGTGCTGGACAGGGTCGGAGCTACACCTTC. It encodes CSAGQGRSYTF.